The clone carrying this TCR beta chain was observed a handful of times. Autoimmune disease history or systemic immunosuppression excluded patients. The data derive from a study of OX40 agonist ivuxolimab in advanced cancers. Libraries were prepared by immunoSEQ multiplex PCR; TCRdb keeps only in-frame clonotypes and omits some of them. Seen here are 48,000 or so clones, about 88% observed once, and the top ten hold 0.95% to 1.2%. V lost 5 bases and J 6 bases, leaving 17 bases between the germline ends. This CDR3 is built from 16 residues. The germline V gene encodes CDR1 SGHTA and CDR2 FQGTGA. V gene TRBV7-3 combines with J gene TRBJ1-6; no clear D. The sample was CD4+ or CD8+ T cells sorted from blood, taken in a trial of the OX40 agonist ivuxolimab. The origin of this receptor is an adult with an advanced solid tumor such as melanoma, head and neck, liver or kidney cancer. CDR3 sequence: CASSLLPFGSNSPLHF. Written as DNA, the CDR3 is TGTGCCAGCAGCCTCCTTCCCTTCGGGAGTAATTCACCCCTCCACTTT.